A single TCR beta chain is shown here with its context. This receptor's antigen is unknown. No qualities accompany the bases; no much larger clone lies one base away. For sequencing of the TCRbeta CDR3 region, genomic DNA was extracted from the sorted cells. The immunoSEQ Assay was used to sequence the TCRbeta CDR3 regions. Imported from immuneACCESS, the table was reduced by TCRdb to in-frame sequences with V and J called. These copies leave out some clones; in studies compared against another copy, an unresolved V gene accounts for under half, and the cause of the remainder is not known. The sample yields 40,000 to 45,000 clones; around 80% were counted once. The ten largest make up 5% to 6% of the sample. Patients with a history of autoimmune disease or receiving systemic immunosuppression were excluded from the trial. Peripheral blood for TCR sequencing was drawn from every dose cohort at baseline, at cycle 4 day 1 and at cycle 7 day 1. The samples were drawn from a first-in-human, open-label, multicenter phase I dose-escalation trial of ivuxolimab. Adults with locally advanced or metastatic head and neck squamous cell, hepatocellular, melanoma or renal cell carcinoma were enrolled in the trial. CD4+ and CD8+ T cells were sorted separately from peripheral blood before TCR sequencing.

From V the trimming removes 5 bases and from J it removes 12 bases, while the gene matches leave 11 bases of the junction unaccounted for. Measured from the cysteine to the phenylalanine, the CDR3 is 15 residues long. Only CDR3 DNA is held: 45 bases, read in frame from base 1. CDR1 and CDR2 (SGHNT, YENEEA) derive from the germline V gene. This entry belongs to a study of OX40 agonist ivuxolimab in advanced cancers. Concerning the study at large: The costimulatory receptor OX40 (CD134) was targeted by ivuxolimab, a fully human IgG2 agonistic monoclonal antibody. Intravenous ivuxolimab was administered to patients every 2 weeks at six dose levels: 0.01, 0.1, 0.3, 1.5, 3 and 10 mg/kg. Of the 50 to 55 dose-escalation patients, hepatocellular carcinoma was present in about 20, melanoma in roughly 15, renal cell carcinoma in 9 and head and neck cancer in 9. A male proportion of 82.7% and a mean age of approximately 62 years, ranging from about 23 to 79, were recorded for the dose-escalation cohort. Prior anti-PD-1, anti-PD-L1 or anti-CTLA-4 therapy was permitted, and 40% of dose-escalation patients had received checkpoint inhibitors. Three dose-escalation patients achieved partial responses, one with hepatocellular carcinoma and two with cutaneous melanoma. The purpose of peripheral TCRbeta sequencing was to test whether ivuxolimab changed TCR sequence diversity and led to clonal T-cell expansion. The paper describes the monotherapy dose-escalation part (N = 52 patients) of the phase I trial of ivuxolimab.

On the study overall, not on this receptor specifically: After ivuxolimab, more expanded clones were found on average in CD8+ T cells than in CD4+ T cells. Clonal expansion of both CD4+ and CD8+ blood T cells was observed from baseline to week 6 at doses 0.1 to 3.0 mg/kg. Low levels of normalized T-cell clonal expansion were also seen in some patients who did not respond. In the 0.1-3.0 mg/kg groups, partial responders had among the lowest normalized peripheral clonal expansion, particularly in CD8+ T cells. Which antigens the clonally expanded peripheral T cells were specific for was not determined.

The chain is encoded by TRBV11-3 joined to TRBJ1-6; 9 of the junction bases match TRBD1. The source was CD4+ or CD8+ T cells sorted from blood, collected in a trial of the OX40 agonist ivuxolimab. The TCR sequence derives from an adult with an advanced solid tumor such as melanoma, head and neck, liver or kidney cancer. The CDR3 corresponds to CASSIRTGENLPLHF. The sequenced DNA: TGTGCCAGCAGCATCCGGACAGGGGAGAATCTACCCCTCCACTTT.